The entry that follows covers one T cell receptor (beta chain) sequence. Its antigen is undetermined. The sample originates from a study of cytotoxic CD8 clonotypes in ibrutinib-treated CLL. Study as a whole: After median approximately 74 months, approximately 14 stayed in remission, some 12 progressed; responses some 25 partial, 2 complete.

This CDR3 is built from 12 residues. V was shortened by 3 bases and J by 10 bases, with 10 bases between the two germline ends. Germline V gene sequence: CDR1 MNHEY, CDR2 SMNVEV (reference sequence). The data were produced by immunoSEQ multiplex PCR, yet TCRdb's version contains in-frame clones alone and is incomplete. Here the sample spans approximately 300,000 clones, about 80% being singletons. Study-level findings and limits: Clonality correlated strongly with circulating CD8+ T cells and exceeded age-matched healthy donors at baseline. Contraction or stability on treatment was seen for public clonotypes, which were uncommon.

This TCR was sampled from a human donor with chronic lymphocytic leukemia. V and J are TRBV27 and TRBJ2-1; possibly TRBD1 for D (6 bases). The sample in question was PBMCs, obtained before ibrutinib treatment. CDR3: CASSFRQGEQFF. The CDR3 DNA reads as TGTGCCAGCAGTTTTCGGCAGGGGGAGCAGTTCTTC.